This is a list of T cell receptor beta chains from one sample in a study of metastatic and nonmetastatic thyroid tumors. MiXCR reprocessed the PCR reads for TCRdb. Here the sample spans around 15,000 clones, roughly a fifth being singletons. Sequencing was done on a sample of blood. The receptor set was obtained from a female donor with papillary thyroid cancer or a benign thyroid nodule (not recorded which). Some clones in this sample may be carry-over from other donors' samples. The CDR3 runs from the conserved cysteine through the conserved F or W. A D gene is named only where the DNA matches it firmly.

V gene	J gene	D gene	CDR3 protein
TRBV2	TRBJ2-1	TRBD2	CASRPTSQANEQFF
TRBV5-1	TRBJ2-1	NA	CASSLESSRYNEQFF
TRBV5-1	TRBJ2-2	NA	CASSEDANTGELFF
TRBV20-1	TRBJ2-7	TRBD2	CSAVVPGLAGEQYF
TRBV20-1	TRBJ2-3	NA	CSARGWVSTDTQYF
TRBV4-1	TRBJ2-7	TRBD2	CASSQAGGRAGEQYF
TRBV20-1	TRBJ2-7	TRBD1	CSARDLDTGGRHEQYF
TRBV20-1	TRBJ2-1	NA	CSALDDNVAVVPYNEQFF
TRBV28	TRBJ1-3	NA	CASSQIGAVSSGNTIYF
TRBV15	TRBJ2-3	NA	CATSSPVTSTDTQYF
TRBV20-1	TRBJ1-5	NA	CSANQGLDQPQHF